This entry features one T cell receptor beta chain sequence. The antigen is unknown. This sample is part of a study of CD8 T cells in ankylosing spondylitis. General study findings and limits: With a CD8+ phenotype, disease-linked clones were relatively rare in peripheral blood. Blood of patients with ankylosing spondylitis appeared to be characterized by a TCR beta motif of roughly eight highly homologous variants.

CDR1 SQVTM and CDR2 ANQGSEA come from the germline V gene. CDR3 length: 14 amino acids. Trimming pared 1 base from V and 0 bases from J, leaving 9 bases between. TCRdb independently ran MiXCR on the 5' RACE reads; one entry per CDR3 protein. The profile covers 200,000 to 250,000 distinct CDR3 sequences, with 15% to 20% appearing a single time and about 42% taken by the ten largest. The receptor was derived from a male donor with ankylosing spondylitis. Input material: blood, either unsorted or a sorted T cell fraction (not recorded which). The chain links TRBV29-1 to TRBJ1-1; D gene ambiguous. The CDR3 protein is CSVEVGIMNTEAFF. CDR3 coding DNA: TGCAGCGTTGAAGTGGGGATTATGAACACTGAAGCTTTCTTT.